This T cell receptor (beta chain) was profiled in a study of T cell responses to AZD1222 COVID-19 vaccine. Study results and limitations: Only six individuals given AZD1222 were seropositive at baseline.

Sequencing used immunoSEQ multiplex PCR; TCRdb keeps in-frame clones, though not all of them. The sample records around 150,000 clones, 90% to 95% being singletons. For this clone: Its antigen is as yet unknown.

The clonotype originates from an adult in good health. Sequences were derived from peripheral blood, sampled on day 0 of MenACWY control vaccination.

In nucleotides, the CDR3 is TGTGCCAGCAGCTTAGGAATGCCGGGGAATCAGCCCCAGCATTTT. Translating gives CASSLGMPGNQPQHF. The rearrangement uses TRBV7-2 and TRBJ1-5; D remains unclear. This CDR3 contains 15 residues. CDR1 and CDR2 (germline): SGHTA, FQGNSA. V was cut by 1 base and J by 4 bases, with 11 bases left in between.